The next 5 T cell receptor beta chains were all read from a single sample in a study of T cell responses to AZD1222 COVID-19 vaccine (dated by TCRdb to the early 2020s). To prepare the library, the immunoSEQ multiplex PCR assay was applied. Here the immuneACCESS table is served through TCRdb, limited to in-frame sequences with V and J called. Missing clones are a known gap in these copies; in checked studies unresolved V genes cover under half, and the rest lacks a known reason. The sample table holds 96,000 or so clones, of which 80% to 90% were seen once. The top ten clones comprise around 1.6% of the sample. What the time point label conveys for this sample: baseline before first vaccination. Sequencing used peripheral blood, obtained on day 0 of AZD1222 vaccination. The receptors come from an adult in good health.

The genes are TRBV6-2 or TRBV6-3 and TRBJ1-2; D is ambiguous. Between the trimmed V and J ends, which lost 5 bases and 3 bases, there was a span of 13 bases. CDR1 is MNHEY and CDR2 is SVGEGT in the germline V gene. The CDR3 extends over 14 amino acids. The CDR3 sequence: CASSGQSIYYGYTF. DNA for the CDR3: TGTGCCAGCAGTGGGCAGTCTATTTACTATGGCTACACCTTC.

This chain links TRBV5-5 with TRBJ1-4, with a weak D call TRBD1 (6 bases). The germline CDR1 and CDR2 sequences are SGHKS and YYEKEE (reference sequence). The length of the CDR3 is 13 residues. V lost 7 bases and J 10 bases, leaving 17 bases between the germline ends. The CDR3 nucleotides read TGTGCCAGCTACACAGGGTCCGGAACAAAACTGTTTTTT. Translation: CASYTGSGTKLFF.

This chain links TRBV3-1 (or the pseudogene TRBV3-2) with TRBJ2-2; D not certain. This CDR3 contains 15 residues. With 1 base removed from V and 4 bases from J, the gap between germline ends came to 10 bases. Germline loops: CDR1 LGHDT, CDR2 YNNKEL (reference sequence). CDR3 nucleotide sequence: TGTGCCAGCAGCCAAGTAGACCAGTCCACCGGGGAGCTGTTTTTT. Residues: CASSQVDQSTGELFF.

The chain employs TRBV28 and TRBJ1-1, with D possibly TRBD1 on 5 matching bases. The CDR3 has 13 residues. Germline V gene data show CDR1 as MDHEN and CDR2 as SYDVKM. Trimming shortened V by 5 bases and J by 7 bases, and 14 bases separated the two germline ends. DNA for the CDR3: TGTGCCAGCAGTACCGGGACCGCCTATGAAGCTTTCTTT. This sequence encodes CASSTGTAYEAFF.

This clone was seen a single time. V is TRBV7-4 and J is TRBJ2-7; 8 nucleotides line up with TRBD1. Germline CDR1 reads SGHVT; CDR2 reads SQSDAQ. The CDR3 spans 13 residues. V gave up 3 bases and J gave up 7 bases; unmatched junction bases: 5. The CDR3 DNA reads TGTGCCAGCAGCTTTTCGGACAGGGTTGAGCAGTACTTC. Its translation is CASSFSDRVEQYF.